This TCR beta chain was sequenced in a study of blood T cell repertoires in COVID-19 (dated by TCRdb to 2020 to 2022). Background for the entire study: Samples covering the acute and convalescent phases of COVID-19 were provided by collaborators in the United States, Italy and Spain. The prospective study material was composed of cDNA or gDNA derived from T cells, B-cell-depleted T cells, or PBMCs. The dataset comprised deeply sampled blood TCRbeta repertoires from subjects exposed to, actively infected with, or recovered from COVID-19. The repertoires were released in a freely available public database meant as a resource for research on the immune response to SARS-CoV-2. Samples came from the ongoing ImmuneRACE study (first 160 participants) plus 1,254 subjects from 6 global collaborators. Nearly every sample came with metadata listing a de-identified subject ID, COVID-19 status, age in years and sex. Where available, HLA class I and class II types were taken from metadata supplied by the sample provider and were not determined by assay-based typing.

In this sample, this clone turned up once. The specificity of this receptor is unknown. Per-base quality was not reported, and no clone a single base away is much larger than it. Based on the germline V gene (reference sequence), the CDR1 and CDR2 sequences are MNHEY and SMNVEV. Germline trimming: 5 bases from V, 13 bases from J; junction bases outside gene matches: 10. From the cysteine up to the phenylalanine, the CDR3 has a length of 14 residues. Solely the CDR3 DNA is kept, with 42 bases framed from the first base. General findings and caveats noted by the study authors: How much clinical and demographic metadata was included differed by source and by participant, and the metadata was provided uncurated.

The immunoSEQ Assay, a bias-controlled multiplex PCR, was used to amplify TCRbeta CDR3 regions from genomic DNA. Processing in the source paper ran as follows. Within the assay, amplification of reference gene primers was used to estimate how many nucleated cells each sample contained. To quantify the absolute abundance of each unique TCRbeta CDR3 rearrangement, sequence reads were collapsed and filtered. Productive Simpson clonality was computed per sample as the square root of Simpson's diversity index over productive rearrangements. TCRdb's version of the immuneACCESS table is confined to in-frame rearrangements and falls short of the full clone set. An unresolved V gene accounts for under half of the shortfall where checked; the remainder is of unknown origin. V and J calls and clone size are copied from that table; D and trimming were computed from the DNA. A total of about 270,000 clones appear in this sample, 85% to 90% of them only once. The ten largest clones add up to approximately 12% of the sample.

One collaborating source in Seattle enrolled patients during active infection and followed them longitudinally through the course of disease. Collaborating institutions collected whole blood in K2EDTA tubes following their own protocols. Collaborator samples were shipped for TCRbeta analysis as frozen whole blood, isolated PBMCs, or DNA extracted from either sample type. The sequencing input was peripheral blood. This receptor was identified in a woman aged 25 to 39 with COVID-19, enrolled during active disease. This sequence uses TRBV27 and TRBJ1-6, with TRBD1 matching 8 junction bases. The DNA sequence is as follows: TGTGCCAGCAGTCCGCCCTTACAGGGGGACCCCCTCCACTTT. This sequence encodes CASSPPLQGDPLHF.